This T cell receptor beta chain stems from a study of cytomegalovirus exposure and HLA in healthy donors. Comments on this clone: What it binds is unknown.

The length of the CDR3 is 13 residues. After removal of 6 bases from V and 6 bases from J, the junction contained 4 bases not matched to a gene. Germline V lookup: CDR1 MNHNS, CDR2 SASEGT. PCR used 60 Vbeta primers and 13 Jbeta primers. Data came from immunoSEQ multiplex PCR; TCRdb stores just in-frame clones and leaves some out. The table shows under 200,000 clones, with approximately 85% occurring only once. Study conclusions and caveats: The majority of CMV-associated TCR beta chains were reported as apparently HLA-restricted in a later analysis. Common viral pathogens seemed to be connected with several of the most significant clusters, according to a later analysis. Later analysis demonstrated an association between a missense DCLRE1C variant and TCR beta V- and J-gene trimming.

V and J are TRBV6-1 and TRBJ1-4; 7 bases are shared with TRBD1. Sequenced input: PBMCs. The sequence came from a young man in good health and CMV-seropositive. CDR3 in amino acids: CASRRDSYEKLFF. As DNA, the CDR3 is TGTGCCAGCAGACGGGACAGCTATGAAAAACTGTTTTTT.